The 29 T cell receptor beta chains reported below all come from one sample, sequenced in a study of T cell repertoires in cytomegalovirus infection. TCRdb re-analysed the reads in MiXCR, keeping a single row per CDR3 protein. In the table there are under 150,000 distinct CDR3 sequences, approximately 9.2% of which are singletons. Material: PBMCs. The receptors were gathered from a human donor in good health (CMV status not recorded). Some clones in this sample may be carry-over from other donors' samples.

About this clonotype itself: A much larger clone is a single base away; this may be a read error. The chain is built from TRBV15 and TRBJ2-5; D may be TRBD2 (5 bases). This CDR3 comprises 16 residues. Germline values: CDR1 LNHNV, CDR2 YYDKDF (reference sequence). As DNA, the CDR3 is TGTGCCGCCAGCAGAGACGGGGAAGACGGGCAAGAGACCCAGTACTTC. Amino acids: CAASRDGEDGQETQYF.

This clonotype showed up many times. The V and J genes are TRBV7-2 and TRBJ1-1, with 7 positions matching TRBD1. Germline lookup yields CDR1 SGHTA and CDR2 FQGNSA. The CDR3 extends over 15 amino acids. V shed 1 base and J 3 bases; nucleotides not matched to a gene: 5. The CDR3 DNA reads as TGTGCCAGCAGCTTAGAGGGAGGGGGCTACACTGAAGCTTTCTTT. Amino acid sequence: CASSLEGGGYTEAFF.

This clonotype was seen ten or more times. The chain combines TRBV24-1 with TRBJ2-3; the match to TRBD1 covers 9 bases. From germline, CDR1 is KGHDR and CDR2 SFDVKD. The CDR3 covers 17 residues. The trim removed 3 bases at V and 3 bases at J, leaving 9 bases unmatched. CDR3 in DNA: TGTGCCACCAGTGATGCCGGGACAGGGTATGGAACAGATACGCAGTATTTT. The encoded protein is CATSDAGTGYGTDTQYF.

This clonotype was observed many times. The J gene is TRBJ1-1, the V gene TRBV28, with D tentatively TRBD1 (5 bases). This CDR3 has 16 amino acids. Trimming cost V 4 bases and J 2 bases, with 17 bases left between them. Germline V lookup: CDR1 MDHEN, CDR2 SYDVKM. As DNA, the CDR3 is TGTGCCAGCAGTTGGGCCGGGGACGGACCAAACACTGAAGCTTTCTTT. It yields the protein CASSWAGDGPNTEAFF.

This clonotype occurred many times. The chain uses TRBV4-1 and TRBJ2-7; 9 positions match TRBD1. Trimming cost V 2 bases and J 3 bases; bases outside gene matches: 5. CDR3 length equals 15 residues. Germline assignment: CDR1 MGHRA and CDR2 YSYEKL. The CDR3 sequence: CASSQTGTGLYEQYF. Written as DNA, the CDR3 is TGCGCCAGCAGCCAAACCGGGACAGGGCTCTACGAGCAGTACTTC.

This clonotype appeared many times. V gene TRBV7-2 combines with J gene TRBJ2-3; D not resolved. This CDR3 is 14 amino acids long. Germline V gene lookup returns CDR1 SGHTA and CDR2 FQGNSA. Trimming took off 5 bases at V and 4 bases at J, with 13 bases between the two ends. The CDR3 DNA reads TGTGCCAGCAGCGCCCCGAGGTTAGCAGATACGCAGTATTTT. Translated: CASSAPRLADTQYF.

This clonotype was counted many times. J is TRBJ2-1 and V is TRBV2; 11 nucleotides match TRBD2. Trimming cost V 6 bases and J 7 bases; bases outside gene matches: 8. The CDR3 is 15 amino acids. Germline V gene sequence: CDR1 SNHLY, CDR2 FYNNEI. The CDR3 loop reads CASSLETSGENEQFF. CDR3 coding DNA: TGTGCCAGCAGCCTCGAGACTAGCGGGGAAAATGAGCAGTTCTTC.

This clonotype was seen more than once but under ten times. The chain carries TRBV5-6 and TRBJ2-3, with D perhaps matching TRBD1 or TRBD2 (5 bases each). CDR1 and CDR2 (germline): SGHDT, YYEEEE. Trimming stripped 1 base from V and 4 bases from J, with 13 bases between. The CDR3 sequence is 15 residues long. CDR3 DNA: TGTGCCAGCAGCTTGAATGGACTGGGGGCAGATACGCAGTATTTT. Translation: CASSLNGLGADTQYF. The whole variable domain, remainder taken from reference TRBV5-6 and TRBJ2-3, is DAGVTQSPTHLIKTRGQQVTLRCSPKSGHDTVSWYQQALGQGPQFIFQYYEEEERQRGNFPDRFSGHQFPNYSSELNVNALLLGDSALYLCASSLNGLGADTQYFGPGTRLTVL.

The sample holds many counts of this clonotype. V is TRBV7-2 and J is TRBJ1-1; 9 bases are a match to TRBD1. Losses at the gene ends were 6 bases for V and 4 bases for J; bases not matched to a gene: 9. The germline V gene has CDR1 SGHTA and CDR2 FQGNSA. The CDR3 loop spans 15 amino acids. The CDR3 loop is CASSPGTGFGTEAFF. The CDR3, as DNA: TGTGCCAGCAGTCCCGGGACAGGGTTCGGCACTGAAGCTTTCTTT.

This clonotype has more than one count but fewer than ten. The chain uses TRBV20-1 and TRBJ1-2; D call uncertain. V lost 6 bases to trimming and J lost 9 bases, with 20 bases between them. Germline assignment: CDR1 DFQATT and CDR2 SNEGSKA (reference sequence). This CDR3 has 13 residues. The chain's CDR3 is CSAMEGQRRSYTF. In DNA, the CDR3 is TGCAGTGCGATGGAGGGCCAGCGCCGCAGCTACACCTTC.

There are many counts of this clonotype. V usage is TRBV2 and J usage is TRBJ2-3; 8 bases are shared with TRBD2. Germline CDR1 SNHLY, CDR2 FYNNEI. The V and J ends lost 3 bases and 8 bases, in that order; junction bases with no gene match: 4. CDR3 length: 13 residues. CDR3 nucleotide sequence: TGTGCCAGCAGTGACCCCCTAGCGGGTACGCAGTATTTT. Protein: CASSDPLAGTQYF.

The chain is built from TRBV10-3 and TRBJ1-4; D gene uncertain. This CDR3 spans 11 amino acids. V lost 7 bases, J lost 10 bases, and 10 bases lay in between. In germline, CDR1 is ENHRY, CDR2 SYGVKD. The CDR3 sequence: CAITESGKLFF. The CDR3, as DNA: TGTGCCATCACCGAGTCTGGAAAACTGTTTTTT.

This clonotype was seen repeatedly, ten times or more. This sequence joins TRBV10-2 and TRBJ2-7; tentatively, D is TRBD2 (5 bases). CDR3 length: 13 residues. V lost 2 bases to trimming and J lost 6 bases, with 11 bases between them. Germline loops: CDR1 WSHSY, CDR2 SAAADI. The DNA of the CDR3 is TGCGCCAGCAGTGAGACGGACTTAGGCGAGCAGTACTTC. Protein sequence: CASSETDLGEQYF.

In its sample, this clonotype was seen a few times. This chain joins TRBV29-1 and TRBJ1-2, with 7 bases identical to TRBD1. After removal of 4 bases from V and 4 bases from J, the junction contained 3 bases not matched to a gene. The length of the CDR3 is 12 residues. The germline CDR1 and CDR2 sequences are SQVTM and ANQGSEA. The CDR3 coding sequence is TGCAGCGTTGGGGACAGTGGCTATGGCTACACCTTC. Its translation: CSVGDSGYGYTF.

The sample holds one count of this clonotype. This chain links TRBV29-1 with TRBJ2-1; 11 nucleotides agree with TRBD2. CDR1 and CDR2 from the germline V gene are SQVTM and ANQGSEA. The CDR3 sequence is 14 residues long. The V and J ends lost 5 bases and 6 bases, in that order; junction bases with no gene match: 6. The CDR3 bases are TGCAGCGTTAGCATAGCGGGGGGGCGCAATGAGCAGTTCTTC. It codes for CSVSIAGGRNEQFF.

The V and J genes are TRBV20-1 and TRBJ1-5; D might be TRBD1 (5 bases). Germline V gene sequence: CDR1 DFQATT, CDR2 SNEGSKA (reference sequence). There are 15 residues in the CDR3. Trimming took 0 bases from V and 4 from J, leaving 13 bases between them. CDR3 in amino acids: CSARDSRQFNQPQHF. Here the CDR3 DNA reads TGCAGTGCTAGAGATTCGAGACAGTTTAATCAGCCCCAGCATTTT.

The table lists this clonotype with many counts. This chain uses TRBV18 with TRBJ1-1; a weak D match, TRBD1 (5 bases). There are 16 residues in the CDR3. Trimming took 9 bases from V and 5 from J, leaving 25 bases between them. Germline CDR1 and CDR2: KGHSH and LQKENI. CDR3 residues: CASLGDSDWMRTEAFF. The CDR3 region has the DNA TGTGCCAGTCTGGGAGACAGTGACTGGATGAGGACTGAAGCTTTCTTT.

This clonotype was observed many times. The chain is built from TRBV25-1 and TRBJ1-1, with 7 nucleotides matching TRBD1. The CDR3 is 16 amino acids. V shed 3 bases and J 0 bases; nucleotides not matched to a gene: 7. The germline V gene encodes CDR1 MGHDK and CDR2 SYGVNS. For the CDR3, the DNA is TGTGCCAGCAGTGAGTTAGGGGGCCGAGTGAACACTGAAGCTTTCTTT. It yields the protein CASSELGGRVNTEAFF.

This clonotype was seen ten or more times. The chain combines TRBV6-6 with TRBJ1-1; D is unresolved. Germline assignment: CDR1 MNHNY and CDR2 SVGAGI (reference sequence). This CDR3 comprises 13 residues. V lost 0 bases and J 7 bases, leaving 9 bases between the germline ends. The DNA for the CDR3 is TGTGCCAGCAGTTACTCGAGCGGCAGTGAAGCTTTCTTT. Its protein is CASSYSSGSEAFF.

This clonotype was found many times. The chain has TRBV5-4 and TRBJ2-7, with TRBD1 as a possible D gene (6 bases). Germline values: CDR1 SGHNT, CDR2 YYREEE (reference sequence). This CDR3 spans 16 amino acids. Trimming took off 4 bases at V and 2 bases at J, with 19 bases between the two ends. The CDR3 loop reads CASSVKPGTNTYEQYF. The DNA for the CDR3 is TGTGCCAGCAGCGTGAAACCCGGGACAAATACCTACGAGCAGTACTTC.

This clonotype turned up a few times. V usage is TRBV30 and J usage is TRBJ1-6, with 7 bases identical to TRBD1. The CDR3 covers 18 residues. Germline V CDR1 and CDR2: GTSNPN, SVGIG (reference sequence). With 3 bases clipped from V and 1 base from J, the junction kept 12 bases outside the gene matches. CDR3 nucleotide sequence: TGTGCCTGGAGCCGACGGCTACAGGGGATTTCCTATAATTCACCCCTCCACTTT. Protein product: CAWSRRLQGISYNSPLHF.

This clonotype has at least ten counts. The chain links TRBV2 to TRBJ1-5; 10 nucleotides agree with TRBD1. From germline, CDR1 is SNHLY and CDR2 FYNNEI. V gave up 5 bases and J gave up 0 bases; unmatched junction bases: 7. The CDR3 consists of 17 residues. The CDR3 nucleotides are TGTGCCAGCAGTTCACCGGGACAGGGGAGTAGCAATCAGCCCCAGCATTTT. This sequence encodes CASSSPGQGSSNQPQHF. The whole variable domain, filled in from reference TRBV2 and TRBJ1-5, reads EPEVTQTPSHQVTQMGQEVILRCVPISNHLYFYWYRQILGQKVEFLVSFYNNEISEKSEIFDDQFSVERPDGSNFTLKIRSTKLEDSAMYFCASSSPGQGSSNQPQHFGDGTRLSIL.

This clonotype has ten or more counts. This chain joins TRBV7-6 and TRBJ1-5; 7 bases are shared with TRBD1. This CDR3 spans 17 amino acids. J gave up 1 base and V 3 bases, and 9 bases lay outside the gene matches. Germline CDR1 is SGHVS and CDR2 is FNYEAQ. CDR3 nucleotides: TGTGCCAGCAGCTTCGGGACAGCCACAGGGAGCAATCAGCCCCAGCATTTT. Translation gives CASSFGTATGSNQPQHF.

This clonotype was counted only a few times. CDR3 sequence reads: CASSRTGRVEQYF. Written as DNA, the CDR3 is TGTGCCAGCAGTCGGACAGGGAGGGTCGAGCAGTACTTC. This chain joins TRBV28 and TRBJ2-7, with TRBD1 as a possible D gene (8 bases). This CDR3 is built from 13 residues. Germline V gene sequence: CDR1 MDHEN, CDR2 SYDVKM. V was trimmed by 5 bases and J by 6 bases, leaving 14 bases between them. Full variable domain (rest looked up from reference TRBV28 and TRBJ2-7): DVKVTQSSRYLVKRTGEKVFLECVQDMDHENMFWYRQDPGLGLRLIYFSYDVKMKEKGDIPEGYSVSREKKERFSLILESASTNQTSMYLCASSRTGRVEQYFGPGTRLTVT.

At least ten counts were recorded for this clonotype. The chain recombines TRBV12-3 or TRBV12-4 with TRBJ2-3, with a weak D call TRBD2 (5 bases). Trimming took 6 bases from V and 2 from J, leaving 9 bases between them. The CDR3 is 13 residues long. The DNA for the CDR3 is TGTGCCAGCAGAACTAGTTACACAGATACGCAGTATTTT. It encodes CASRTSYTDTQYF.

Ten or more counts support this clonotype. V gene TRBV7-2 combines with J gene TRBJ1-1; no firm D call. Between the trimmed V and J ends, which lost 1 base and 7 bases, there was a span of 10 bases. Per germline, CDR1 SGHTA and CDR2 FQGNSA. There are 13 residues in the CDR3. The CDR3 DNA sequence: TGTGCCAGCAGCTTAGGACCGACGAATGAAGCTTTCTTT. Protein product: CASSLGPTNEAFF.

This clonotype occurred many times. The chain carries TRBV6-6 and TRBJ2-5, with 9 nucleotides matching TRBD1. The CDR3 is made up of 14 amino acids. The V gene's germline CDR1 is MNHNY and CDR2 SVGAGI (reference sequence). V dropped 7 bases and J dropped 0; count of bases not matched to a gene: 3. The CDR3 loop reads CASKTGGNQETQYF. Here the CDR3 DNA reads TGTGCCAGCAAGACAGGGGGTAACCAAGAGACCCAGTACTTC.

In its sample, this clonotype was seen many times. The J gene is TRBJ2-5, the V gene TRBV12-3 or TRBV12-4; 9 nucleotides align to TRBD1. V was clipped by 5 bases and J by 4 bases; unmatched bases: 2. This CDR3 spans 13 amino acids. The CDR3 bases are TGTGCCAGCAGTGGACAGGGGCTAGAGACCCAGTACTTC. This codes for CASSGQGLETQYF.

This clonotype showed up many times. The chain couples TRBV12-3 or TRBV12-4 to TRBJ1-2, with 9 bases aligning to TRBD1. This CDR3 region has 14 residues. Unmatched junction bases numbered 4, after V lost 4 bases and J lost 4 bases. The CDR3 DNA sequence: TGTGCCAGCAGTTGGAGACAGGGGGGCTATGGCTACACCTTC. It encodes CASSWRQGGYGYTF.